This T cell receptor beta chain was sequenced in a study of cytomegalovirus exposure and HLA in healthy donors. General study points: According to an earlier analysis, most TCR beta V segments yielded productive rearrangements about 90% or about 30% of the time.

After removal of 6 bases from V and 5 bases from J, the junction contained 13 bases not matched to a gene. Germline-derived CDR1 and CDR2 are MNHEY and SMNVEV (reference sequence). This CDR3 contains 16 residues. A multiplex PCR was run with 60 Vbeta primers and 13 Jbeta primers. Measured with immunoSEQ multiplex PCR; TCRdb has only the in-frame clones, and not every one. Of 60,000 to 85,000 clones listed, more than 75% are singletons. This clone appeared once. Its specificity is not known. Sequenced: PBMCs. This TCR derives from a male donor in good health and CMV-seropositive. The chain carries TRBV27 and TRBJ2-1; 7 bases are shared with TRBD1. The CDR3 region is CASRGLQTGVNNEQFF. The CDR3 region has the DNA TGTGCCAGCAGGGGCCTCCAAACAGGGGTTAACAATGAGCAGTTCTTC.